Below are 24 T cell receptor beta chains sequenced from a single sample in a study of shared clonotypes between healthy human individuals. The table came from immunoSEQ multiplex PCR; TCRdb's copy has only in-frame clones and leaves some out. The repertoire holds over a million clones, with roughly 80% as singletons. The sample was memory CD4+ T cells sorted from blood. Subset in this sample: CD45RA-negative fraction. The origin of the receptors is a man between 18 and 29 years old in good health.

The chain's CDR3 is CSVVVQILTDTQYF. DNA for the CDR3: TGCAGCGTTGTGGTACAGATACTCACAGATACGCAGTATTTT. The V and J genes are TRBV29-1 and TRBJ2-3, with D unclear. Germline-derived CDR1 and CDR2 are SQVTM and ANQGSEA. The CDR3 length is 14 residues. Trimming pared 4 bases from V and 2 bases from J, leaving 13 bases between.

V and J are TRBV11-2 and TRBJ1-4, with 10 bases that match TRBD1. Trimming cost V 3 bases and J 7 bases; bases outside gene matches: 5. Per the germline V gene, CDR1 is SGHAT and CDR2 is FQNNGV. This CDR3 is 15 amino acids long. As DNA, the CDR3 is TGTGCCAGCAGCTTGATTTGGACAGGGGGTGAAAAACTGTTTTTT. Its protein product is CASSLIWTGGEKLFF. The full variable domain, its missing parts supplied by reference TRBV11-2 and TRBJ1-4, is EAGVAQSPRYKIIEKRQSVAFWCNPISGHATLYWYQQILGQGPKLLIQFQNNGVVDDSQLPKDRFSAERLKGVDSTLKIQPAKLEDSAVYLCASSLIWTGGEKLFFGSGTQLSVL.

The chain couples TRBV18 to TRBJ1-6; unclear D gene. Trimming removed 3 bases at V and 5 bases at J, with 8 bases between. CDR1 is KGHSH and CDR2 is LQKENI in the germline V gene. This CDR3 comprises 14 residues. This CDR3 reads CASSPVPNNSPLHF. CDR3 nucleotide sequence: TGTGCCAGCTCACCGGTACCCAATAATTCACCCCTCCACTTT.

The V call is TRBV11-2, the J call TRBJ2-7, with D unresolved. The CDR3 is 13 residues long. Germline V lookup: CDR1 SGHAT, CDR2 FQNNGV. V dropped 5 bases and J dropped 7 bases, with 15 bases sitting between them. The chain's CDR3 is CASSPGPPQEQYF. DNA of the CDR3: TGTGCCAGCAGCCCCGGCCCCCCCCAAGAGCAGTACTTC. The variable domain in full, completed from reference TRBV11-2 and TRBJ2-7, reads EAGVAQSPRYKIIEKRQSVAFWCNPISGHATLYWYQQILGQGPKLLIQFQNNGVVDDSQLPKDRFSAERLKGVDSTLKIQPAKLEDSAVYLCASSPGPPQEQYFGPGTRLTVT.

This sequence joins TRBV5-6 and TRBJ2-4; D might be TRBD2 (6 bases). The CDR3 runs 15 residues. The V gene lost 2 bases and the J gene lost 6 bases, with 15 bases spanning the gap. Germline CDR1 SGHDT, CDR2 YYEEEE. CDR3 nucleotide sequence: TGTGCCAGCAGCTTCGGGACTTACGAGACAAACATTCAGTACTTC. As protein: CASSFGTYETNIQYF.

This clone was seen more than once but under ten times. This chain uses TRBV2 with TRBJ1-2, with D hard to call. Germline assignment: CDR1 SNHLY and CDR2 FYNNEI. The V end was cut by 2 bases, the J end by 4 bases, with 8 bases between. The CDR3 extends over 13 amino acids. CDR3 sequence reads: CASSENRLYGYTF. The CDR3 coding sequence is TGTGCCAGCAGTGAAAACAGACTCTATGGCTACACCTTC. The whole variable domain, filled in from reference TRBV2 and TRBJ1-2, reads EPEVTQTPSHQVTQMGQEVILRCVPISNHLYFYWYRQILGQKVEFLVSFYNNEISEKSEIFDDQFSVERPDGSNFTLKIRSTKLEDSAMYFCASSENRLYGYTFGSGTRLTVV.

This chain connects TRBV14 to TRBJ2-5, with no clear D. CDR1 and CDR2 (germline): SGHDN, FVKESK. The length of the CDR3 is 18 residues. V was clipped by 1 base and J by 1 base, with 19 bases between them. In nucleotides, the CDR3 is TGTGCCAGCAGCCAAGCTCCGGACCTAGGTTGGCGCCAAGAGACCCAGTACTTC. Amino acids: CASSQAPDLGWRQETQYF.

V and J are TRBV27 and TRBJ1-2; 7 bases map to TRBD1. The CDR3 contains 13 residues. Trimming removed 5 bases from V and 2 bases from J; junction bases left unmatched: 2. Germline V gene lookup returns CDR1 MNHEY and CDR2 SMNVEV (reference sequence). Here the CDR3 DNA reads TGTGCCAGCAGTGGGGACAGAAACTATGGCTACACCTTC. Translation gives CASSGDRNYGYTF.

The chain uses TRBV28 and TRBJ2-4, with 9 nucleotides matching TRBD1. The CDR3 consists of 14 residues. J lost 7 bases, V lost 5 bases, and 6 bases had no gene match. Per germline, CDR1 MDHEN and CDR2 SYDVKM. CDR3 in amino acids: CASSPGDRANIQYF. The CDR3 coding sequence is TGTGCCAGCAGTCCCGGGGACAGGGCGAACATTCAGTACTTC.

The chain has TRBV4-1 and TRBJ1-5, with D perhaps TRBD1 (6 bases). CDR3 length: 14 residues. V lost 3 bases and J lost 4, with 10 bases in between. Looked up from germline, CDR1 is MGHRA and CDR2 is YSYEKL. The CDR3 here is CASSQDSENQPQHF. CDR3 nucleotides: TGCGCCAGCAGCCAGGACAGTGAAAATCAGCCCCAGCATTTT.

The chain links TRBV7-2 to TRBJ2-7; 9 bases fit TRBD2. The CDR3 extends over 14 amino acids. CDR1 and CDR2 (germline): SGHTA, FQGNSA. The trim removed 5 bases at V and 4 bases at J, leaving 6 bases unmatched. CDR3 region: CASSLTSGEYEQYF. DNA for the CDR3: TGTGCCAGCAGCCTGACTAGCGGAGAGTACGAGCAGTACTTC.

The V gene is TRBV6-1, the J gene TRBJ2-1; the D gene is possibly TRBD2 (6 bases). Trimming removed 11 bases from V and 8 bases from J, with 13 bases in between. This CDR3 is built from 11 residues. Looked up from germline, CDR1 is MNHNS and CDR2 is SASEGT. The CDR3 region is CASEGWHEQFF. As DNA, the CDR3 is TGTGCCTCGGAGGGGTGGCATGAGCAGTTCTTC.

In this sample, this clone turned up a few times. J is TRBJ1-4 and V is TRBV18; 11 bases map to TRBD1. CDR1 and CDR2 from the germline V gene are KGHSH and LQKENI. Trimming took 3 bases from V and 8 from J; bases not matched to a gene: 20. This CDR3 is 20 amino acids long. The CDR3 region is CASSPINTAGQGARYEKLFF. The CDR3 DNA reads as TGTGCCAGCTCACCCATCAATACGGCCGGACAGGGGGCGCGGTACGAAAAACTGTTTTTT.

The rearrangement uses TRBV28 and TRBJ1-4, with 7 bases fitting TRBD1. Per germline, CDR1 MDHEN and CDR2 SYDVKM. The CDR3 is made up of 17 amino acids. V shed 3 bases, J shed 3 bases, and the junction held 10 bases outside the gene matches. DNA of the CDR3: TGTGCCAGCAGTTTCCGAGGGGGCGGAGTGTCTAATGAAAAACTGTTTTTT. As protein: CASSFRGGGVSNEKLFF.

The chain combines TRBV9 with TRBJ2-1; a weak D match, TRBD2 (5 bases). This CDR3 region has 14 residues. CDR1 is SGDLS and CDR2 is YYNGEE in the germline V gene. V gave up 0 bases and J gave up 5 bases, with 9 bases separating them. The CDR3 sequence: CASSVEGRNNEQFF. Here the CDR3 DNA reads TGTGCCAGCAGCGTAGAAGGGAGAAACAATGAGCAGTTCTTC.

CDR3 loop: CASSLVLTGGETQYF. In DNA, the CDR3 is TGCGCCAGCAGCTTGGTTCTTACGGGCGGAGAGACCCAGTACTTC. V gene TRBV5-1 combines with J gene TRBJ2-5; D uncertain. V lost 0 bases to trimming and J lost 4 bases, with 13 bases between them. From germline, CDR1 is SGHRS and CDR2 YFSETQ. The CDR3 loop spans 15 amino acids. Full variable domain (remainder filled in from reference TRBV5-1 and TRBJ2-5): KAGVTQTPRYLIKTRGQQVTLSCSPISGHRSVSWYQQTPGQGLQFLFEYFSETQRNKGNFPGRFSGRQFSNSRSEMNVSTLELGDSALYLCASSLVLTGGETQYFGPGTRLLVL.

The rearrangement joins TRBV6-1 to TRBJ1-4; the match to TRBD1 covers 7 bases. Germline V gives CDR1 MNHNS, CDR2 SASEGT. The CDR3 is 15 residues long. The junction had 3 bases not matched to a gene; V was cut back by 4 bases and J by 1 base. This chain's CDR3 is CASSAHRGTNEKLFF. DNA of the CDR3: TGTGCCAGCAGTGCCCACAGGGGAACTAATGAAAAACTGTTTTTT.

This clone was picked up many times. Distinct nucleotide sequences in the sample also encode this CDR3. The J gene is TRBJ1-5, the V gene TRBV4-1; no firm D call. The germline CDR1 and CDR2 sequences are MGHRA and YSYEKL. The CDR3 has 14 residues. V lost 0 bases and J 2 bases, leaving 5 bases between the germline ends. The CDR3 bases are TGCGCCAGCAGCCAAGAGTCAGGCAATCAGCCCCAGCATTTT. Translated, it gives CASSQESGNQPQHF.

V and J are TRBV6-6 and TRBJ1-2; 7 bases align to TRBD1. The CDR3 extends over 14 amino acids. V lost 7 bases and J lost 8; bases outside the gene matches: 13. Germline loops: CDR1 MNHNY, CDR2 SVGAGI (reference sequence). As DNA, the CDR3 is TGTGCCAGCATTCGGCGACAGGGTTTGAAAGGCTACACCTTC. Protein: CASIRRQGLKGYTF.

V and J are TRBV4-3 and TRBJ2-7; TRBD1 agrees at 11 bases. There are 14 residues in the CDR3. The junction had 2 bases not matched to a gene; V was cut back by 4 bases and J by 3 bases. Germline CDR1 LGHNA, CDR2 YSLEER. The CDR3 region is CASSRDRGFYEQYF. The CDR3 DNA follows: TGCGCCAGCAGCCGGGACAGGGGGTTCTACGAGCAGTACTTC.

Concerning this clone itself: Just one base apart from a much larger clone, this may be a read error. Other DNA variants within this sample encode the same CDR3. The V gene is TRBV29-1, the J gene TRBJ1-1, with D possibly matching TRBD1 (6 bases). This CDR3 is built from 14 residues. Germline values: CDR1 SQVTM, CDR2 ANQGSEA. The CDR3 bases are TGCAGCGTTGTTGGACAGCATGTGAACACTGAGGCTTTCTTT. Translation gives CSVVGQHVNTEAFF.

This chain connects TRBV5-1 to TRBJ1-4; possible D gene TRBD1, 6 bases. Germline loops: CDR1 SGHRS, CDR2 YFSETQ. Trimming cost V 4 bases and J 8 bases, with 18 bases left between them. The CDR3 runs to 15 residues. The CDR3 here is CASSPAGGEYEKLFF. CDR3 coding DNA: TGCGCCAGCAGCCCCGCCGGGGGCGAGTACGAAAAACTGTTTTTT.

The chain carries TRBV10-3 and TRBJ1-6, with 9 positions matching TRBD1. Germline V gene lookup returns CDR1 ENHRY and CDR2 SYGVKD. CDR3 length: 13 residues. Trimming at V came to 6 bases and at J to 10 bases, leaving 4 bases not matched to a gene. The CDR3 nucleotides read TGTGCCATCAGCCGGGACAGGGCCTCACCCCTCCACTTT. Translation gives CAISRDRASPLHF.

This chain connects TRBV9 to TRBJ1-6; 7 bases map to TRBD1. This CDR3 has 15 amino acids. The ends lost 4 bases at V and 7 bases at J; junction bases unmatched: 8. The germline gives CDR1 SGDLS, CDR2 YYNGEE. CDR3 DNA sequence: TGTGCCAGCAGCTCGGGACAGCCAATAAATTCACCCCTCCACTTT. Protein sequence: CASSSGQPINSPLHF.